Listed here are 6 T cell receptor beta chains from one sample, sequenced in a study of cytomegalovirus exposure and HLA in healthy donors. Data came from immunoSEQ multiplex PCR; TCRdb stores just in-frame clones and leaves some out. This table holds under 250,000 clones, roughly 87% found once. Material: PBMCs. These TCRs come from a man aged 18 to 30 in good health and CMV-seropositive.

This clone was observed a single time. The V gene is TRBV7-9, the J gene TRBJ2-5; no clear D gene. Trimming shortened V by 5 bases and J by 3 bases, and 7 bases separated the two germline ends. CDR3 length: 12 amino acids. Looked up from germline, CDR1 is SEHNR and CDR2 is FQNEAQ (reference sequence). CDR3 protein: CASSPLKETQYF. In DNA form, the CDR3 reads TGTGCCAGCAGCCCCCTCAAAGAGACCCAGTACTTC.

The chain employs TRBV10-3 and TRBJ2-7; tentatively, D is TRBD2 (5 bases). The CDR3 consists of 15 residues. Trimming took 6 bases from V and 4 from J, leaving 19 bases between them. Per the germline V gene, CDR1 is ENHRY and CDR2 is SYGVKD. CDR3 DNA sequence: TGTGCCATCAGCACATCTAGCTTCAGCAGATACGAGCAGTACTTC. The encoded protein is CAISTSSFSRYEQYF.

This chain links TRBV27 with TRBJ1-1, with 11 positions matching TRBD1. This CDR3 has 15 residues. Germline V gene sequence: CDR1 MNHEY, CDR2 SMNVEV (reference sequence). The V segment lost 4 bases and the J segment 1 base; nucleotides outside the gene matches: 2. The CDR3 sequence is CASSWTGGTNTEAFF. CDR3 in DNA: TGTGCCAGCAGTTGGACAGGGGGCACGAACACTGAAGCTTTCTTT.

The J gene is TRBJ2-7, the V gene TRBV20-1; D may be TRBD1 (6 bases). Trimming cost V 4 bases and J 7 bases, with 11 bases left between them. Germline CDR1 is DFQATT and CDR2 is SNEGSKA (reference sequence). The CDR3 sequence is 11 residues long. The CDR3 DNA sequence: TGCAGTGCTACAGGGGCGAAGGAGCAGTACTTC. This codes for CSATGAKEQYF.

The chain combines TRBV7-8 with TRBJ2-5; D possibly matches TRBD1 or TRBD2 (5 bases each). V was pared by 1 base and J by 7 bases, with 19 bases between. From germline, CDR1 is SGHVS and CDR2 FQNEAQ. The CDR3 spans 16 residues. DNA for the CDR3: TGTGCCAGCAGCTTAGTGGCACCGGGACCGCGCATGACCCAGTACTTC. Encoded protein: CASSLVAPGPRMTQYF.

The chain couples TRBV9 to TRBJ1-2; 10 bases align to TRBD1. The CDR3 has 16 residues. CDR1 is SGDLS, CDR2 YYNGEE, per germline. J lost 6 bases, V lost 3 bases, and 11 bases had no gene match. The CDR3 reads CASSAYHKGQGDGYTF. The DNA of the CDR3 is TGTGCCAGCAGCGCATATCACAAAGGACAGGGGGATGGCTACACCTTC.